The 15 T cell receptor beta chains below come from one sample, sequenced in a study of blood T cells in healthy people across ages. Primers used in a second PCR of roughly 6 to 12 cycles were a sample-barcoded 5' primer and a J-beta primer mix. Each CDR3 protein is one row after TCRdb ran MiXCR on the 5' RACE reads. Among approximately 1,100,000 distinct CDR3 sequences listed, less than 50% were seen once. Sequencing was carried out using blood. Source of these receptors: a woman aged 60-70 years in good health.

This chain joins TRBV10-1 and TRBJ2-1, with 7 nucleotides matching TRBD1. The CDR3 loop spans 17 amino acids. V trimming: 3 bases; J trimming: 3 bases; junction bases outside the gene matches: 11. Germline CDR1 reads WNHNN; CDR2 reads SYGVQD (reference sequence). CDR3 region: CASSEYTRGPFYNEQFF. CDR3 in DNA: TGCGCCAGCAGTGAATATACTAGGGGGCCTTTCTACAATGAGCAGTTCTTC.

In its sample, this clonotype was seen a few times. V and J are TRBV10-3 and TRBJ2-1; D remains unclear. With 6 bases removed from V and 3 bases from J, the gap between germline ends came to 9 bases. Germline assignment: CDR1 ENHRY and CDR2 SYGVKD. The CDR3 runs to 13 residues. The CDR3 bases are TGTGCCATCAGGAGAGAGAGCTACAATGAGCAGTTCTTC. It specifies CAIRRESYNEQFF.

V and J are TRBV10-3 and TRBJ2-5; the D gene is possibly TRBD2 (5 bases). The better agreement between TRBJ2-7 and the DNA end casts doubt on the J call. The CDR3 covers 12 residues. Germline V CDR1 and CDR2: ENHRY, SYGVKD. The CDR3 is CGAGERRAEQYF. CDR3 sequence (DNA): TGTGGTGCTGGGGAGCGGCGGGCCGAGCAGTACTTC.

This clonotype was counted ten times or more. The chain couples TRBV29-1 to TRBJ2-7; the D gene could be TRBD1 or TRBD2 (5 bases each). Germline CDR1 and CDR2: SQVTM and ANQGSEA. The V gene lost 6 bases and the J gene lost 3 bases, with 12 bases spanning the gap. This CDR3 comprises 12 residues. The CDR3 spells CSVGTGHYEQYF. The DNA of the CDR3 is TGCAGCGTAGGGACCGGGCACTACGAGCAGTACTTC.

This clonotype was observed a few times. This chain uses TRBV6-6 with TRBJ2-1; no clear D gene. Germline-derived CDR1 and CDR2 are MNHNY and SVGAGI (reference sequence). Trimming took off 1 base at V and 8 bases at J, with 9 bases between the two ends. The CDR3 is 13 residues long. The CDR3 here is CASSYLLWDEQFF. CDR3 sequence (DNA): TGTGCCAGCAGTTACTTACTATGGGATGAGCAGTTCTTC.

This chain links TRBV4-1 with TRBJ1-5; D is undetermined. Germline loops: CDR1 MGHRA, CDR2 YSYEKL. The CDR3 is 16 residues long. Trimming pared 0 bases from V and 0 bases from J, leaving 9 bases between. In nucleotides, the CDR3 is TGCGCCAGCAGCCAAGATAGAACACGTAGCAATCAGCCCCAGCATTTT. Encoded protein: CASSQDRTRSNQPQHF.

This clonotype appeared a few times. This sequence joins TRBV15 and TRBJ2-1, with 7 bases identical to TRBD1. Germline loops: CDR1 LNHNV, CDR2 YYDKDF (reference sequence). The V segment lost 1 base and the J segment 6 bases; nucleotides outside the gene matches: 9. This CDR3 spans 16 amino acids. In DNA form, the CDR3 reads TGTGCCACCAGCAGAGGGACAGGCCAACTGGGCAATGAGCAGTTCTTC. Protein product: CATSRGTGQLGNEQFF.

CDR3 DNA sequence: TGCAGTGCTAGAGATCGGGAACTAGCGGGGAGGCGGAGCTACGAGCAGTACTTC. This sequence encodes CSARDRELAGRRSYEQYF. The J gene is TRBJ2-5, the V gene TRBV20-1; TRBD2 matches at 10 bases. Gene TRBJ2-7 matches the end of the DNA better, so the J call may be wrong. CDR1 and CDR2 (germline): DFQATT, SNEGSKA (reference sequence). There are 18 residues in the CDR3.

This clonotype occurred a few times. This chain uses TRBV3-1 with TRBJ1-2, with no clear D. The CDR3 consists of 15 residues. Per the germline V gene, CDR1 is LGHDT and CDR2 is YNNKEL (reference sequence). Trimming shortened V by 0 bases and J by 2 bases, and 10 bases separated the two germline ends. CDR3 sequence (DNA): TGTGCCAGCAGCCAAGAAGGGCGGCAGAACTATGGCTACACCTTC. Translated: CASSQEGRQNYGYTF.

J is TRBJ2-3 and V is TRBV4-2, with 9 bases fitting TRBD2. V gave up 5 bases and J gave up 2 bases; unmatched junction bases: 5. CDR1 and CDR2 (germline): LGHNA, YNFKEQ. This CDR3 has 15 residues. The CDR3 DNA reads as TGTGCCAGCAGCACACGACTAGCGGACACAGATACGCAGTATTTT. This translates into CASSTRLADTDTQYF.

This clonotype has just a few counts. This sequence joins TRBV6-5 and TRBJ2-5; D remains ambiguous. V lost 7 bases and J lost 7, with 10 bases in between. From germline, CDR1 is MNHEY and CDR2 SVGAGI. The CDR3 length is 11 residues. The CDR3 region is CASKALGTQYF. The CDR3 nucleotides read TGTGCCAGCAAGGCCCTCGGGACCCAGTACTTC.

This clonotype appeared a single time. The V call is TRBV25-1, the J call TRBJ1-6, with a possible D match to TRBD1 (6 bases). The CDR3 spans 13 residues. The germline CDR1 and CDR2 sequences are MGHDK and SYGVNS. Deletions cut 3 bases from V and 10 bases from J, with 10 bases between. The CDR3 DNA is TGTGCCAGCAGTGATCCAGGGGAATCACCCCTCCACTTT. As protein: CASSDPGESPLHF. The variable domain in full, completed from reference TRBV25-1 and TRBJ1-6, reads EADIYQTPRYLVIGTGKKITLECSQTMGHDKMYWYQQDPGMELHLIHYSYGVNSTEKGDLSSESTVSRIRTEHFPLTLESARPSHTSQYLCASSDPGESPLHFGNGTRLTVT.

CDR3 sequence (DNA): TGCGCCAGCAGCTTGGGTAAGCGGTACGAGCAGTACTTC. Translation gives CASSLGKRYEQYF. The rearrangement joins TRBV5-1 to TRBJ2-7, with D tentatively TRBD2 (5 bases). The CDR3 is 13 amino acids. CDR1 SGHRS and CDR2 YFSETQ come from the germline V gene. V was shortened by 0 bases and J by 4 bases, with 8 bases between the two germline ends.

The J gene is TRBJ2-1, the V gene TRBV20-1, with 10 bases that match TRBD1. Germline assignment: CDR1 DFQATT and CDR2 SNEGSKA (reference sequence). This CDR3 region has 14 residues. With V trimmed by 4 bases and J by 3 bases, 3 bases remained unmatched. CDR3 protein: CSAIGTGVYNEQFF. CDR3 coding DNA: TGCAGTGCTATAGGGACAGGGGTCTACAATGAGCAGTTCTTC.

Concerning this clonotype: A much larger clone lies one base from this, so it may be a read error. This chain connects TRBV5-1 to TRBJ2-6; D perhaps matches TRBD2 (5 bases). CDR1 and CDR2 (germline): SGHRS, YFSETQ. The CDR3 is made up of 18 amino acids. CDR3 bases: TGCACCAGCAGCTTGAATCCGGGGATGGTCTCTGGGGCCAACGTCCTGACTTTC. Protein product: CTSSLNPGMVSGANVLTF.